The T cell receptor (beta chain) under discussion was sequenced for a study of early T cells in non-severe SARS-CoV-2 infection. Study overall: Sequenced bulk RNA came from whole blood that was unsorted, and chains were unpaired. Study conclusions and caveats: Matching results from VDJdb favored anti-spike CD8 responses, leaving private and CD4 specificities undetected.

Comment on this clonotype: What it recognizes is unknown.

Trimming removed 1 base at V and 2 bases at J, with 12 bases between. The CDR3 length is 16 residues. Per germline, CDR1 SGHAT and CDR2 FQNNGV. Attachment of unique molecular identifiers was made to individual cDNA molecules. TCRdb processed the 5' RACE reads anew with MiXCR; each CDR3 protein has one entry. This sample has some 40,000 distinct CDR3 sequences, with 5.3% found just once. Sequencing was performed on whole blood. This sequence joins TRBV11-2 and TRBJ2-1; a possible D gene is TRBD2 (6 bases). This clonotype was obtained from an adult who was a healthcare worker with PCR-confirmed SARS-CoV-2 infection or an uninfected control (not recorded which). CDR3 sequence (DNA): TGTGCCAGCAGCTTAGGGGGAGGCGGCGCCTACAATGAGCAGTTCTTC. This gives the protein CASSLGGGGAYNEQFF.